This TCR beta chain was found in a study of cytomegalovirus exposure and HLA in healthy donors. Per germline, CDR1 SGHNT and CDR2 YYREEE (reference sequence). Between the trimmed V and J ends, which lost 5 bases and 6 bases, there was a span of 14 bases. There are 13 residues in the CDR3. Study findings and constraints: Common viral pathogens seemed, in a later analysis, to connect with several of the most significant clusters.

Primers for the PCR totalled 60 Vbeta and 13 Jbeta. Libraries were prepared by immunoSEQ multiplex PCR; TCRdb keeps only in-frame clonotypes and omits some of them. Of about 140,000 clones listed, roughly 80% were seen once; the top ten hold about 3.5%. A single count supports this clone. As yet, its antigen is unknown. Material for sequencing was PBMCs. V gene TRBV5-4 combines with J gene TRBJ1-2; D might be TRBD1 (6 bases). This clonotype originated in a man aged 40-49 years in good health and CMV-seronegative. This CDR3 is CASSLGGGDGYTF. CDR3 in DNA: TGTGCCAGCAGTCTAGGGGGGGGCGATGGCTACACCTTC.